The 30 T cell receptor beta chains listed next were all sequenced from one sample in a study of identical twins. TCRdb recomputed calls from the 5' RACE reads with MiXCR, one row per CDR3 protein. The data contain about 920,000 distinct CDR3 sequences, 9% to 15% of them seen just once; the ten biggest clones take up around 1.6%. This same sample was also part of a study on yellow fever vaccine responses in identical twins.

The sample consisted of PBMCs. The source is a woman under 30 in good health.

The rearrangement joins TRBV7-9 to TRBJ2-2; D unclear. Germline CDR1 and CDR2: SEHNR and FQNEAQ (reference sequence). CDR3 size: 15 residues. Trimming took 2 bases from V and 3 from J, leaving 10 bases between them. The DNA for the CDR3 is TGTGCCAGCAGCTTAACCGCACAATACACCGGGGAGCTGTTTTTT. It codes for CASSLTAQYTGELFF. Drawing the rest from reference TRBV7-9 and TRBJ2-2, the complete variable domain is DTGVSQNPRHKITKRGQNVTFRCDPISEHNRLYWYRQTLGQGPEFLTYFQNEAQLEKSRLLSDRFSAERPKGSFSTLEIQRTEQGDSAMYLCASSLTAQYTGELFFGEGSRLTVL.

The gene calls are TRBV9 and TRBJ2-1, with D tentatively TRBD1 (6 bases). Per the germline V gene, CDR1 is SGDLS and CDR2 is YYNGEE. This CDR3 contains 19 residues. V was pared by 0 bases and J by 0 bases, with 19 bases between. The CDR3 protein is CASSVDRELEKSSYNEQFF. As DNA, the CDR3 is TGTGCCAGCAGCGTAGACAGGGAGTTGGAAAAAAGCTCCTACAATGAGCAGTTCTTC.

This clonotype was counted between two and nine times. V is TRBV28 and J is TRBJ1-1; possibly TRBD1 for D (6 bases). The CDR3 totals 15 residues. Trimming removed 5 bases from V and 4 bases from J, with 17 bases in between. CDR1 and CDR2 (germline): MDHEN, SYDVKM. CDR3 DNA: TGTGCCAGCAGTCCTCGGACAGTCAGGGGCACTGAAGCTTTCTTT. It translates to CASSPRTVRGTEAFF.

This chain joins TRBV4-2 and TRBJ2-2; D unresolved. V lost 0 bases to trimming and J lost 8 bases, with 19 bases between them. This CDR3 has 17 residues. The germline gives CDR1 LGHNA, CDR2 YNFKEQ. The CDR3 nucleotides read TGTGCCAGCAGCCAAGATCAGGTCCGCGGTTCCTCTGGGGAGCTGTTTTTT. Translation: CASSQDQVRGSSGELFF.

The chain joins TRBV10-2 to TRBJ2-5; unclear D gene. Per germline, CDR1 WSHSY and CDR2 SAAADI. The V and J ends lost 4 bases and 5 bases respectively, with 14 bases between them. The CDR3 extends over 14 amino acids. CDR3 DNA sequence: TGCGCCAGCAGTGTTTACAGTACCCCGGAGACCCAGTACTTC. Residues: CASSVYSTPETQYF.

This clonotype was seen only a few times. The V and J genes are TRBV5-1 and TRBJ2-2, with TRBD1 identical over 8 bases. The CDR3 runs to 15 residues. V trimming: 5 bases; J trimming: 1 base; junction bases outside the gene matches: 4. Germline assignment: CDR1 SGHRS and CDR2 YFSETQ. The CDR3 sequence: CASRMGQENTGELFF. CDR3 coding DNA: TGCGCCAGCAGAATGGGACAGGAGAACACCGGGGAGCTGTTTTTT.

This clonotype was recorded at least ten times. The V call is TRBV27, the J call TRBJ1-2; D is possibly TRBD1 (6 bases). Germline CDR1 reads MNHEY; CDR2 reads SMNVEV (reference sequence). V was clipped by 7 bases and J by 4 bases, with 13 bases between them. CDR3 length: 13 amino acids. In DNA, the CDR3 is TGTGCCAGCAAAGGGGGGGTGTCCTATGGCTACACCTTC. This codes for CASKGGVSYGYTF.

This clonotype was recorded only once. DNA of the CDR3: TGTGCCAGCAGCGCTAAACAGGGGGCGGGTGAGACCCAGTACTTC. Amino acids: CASSAKQGAGETQYF. The V and J genes are TRBV7-9 and TRBJ2-5; 9 nucleotides agree with TRBD1. V shed 5 bases and J 5 bases; nucleotides not matched to a gene: 9. The CDR3 has 15 residues. Germline CDR1 and CDR2: SEHNR and FQNEAQ (reference sequence).

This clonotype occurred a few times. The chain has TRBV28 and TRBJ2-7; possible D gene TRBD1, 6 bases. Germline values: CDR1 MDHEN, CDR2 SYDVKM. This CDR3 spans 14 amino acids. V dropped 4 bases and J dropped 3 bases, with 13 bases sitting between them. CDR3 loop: CASSSPGAGYEQYV. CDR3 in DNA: TGTGCCAGCAGTTCTCCAGGGGCCGGCTACGAGCAGTACGTC.

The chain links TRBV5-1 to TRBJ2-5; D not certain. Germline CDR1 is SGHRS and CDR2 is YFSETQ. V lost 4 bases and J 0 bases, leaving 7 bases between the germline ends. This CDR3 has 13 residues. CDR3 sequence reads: CASSKENQETQYF. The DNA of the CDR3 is TGCGCCAGCAGCAAAGAAAACCAAGAGACCCAGTACTTC.

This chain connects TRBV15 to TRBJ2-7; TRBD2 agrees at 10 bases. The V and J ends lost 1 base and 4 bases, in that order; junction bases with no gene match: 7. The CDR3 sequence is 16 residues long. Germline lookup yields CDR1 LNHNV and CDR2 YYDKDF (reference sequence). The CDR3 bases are TGTGCCACCAGCAGAGGGGCTAGCGGGAGCGGGTACGAGCAGTACTTC. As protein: CATSRGASGSGYEQYF.

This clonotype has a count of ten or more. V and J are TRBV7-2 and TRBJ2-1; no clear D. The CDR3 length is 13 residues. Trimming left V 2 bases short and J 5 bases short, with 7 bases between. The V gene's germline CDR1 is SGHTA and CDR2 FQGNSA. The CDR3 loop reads CASSLIPNNEQFF. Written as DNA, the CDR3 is TGTGCCAGCAGCTTAATCCCGAACAATGAGCAGTTCTTC.

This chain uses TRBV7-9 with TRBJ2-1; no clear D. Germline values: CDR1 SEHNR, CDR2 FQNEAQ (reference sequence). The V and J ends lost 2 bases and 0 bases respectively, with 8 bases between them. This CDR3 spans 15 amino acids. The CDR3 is CASSLTWSSYNEQFF. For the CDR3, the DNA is TGTGCCAGCAGCTTAACGTGGAGCTCCTACAATGAGCAGTTCTTC. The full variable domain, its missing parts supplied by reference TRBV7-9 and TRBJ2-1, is DTGVSQNPRHKITKRGQNVTFRCDPISEHNRLYWYRQTLGQGPEFLTYFQNEAQLEKSRLLSDRFSAERPKGSFSTLEIQRTEQGDSAMYLCASSLTWSSYNEQFFGPGTRLTVL.

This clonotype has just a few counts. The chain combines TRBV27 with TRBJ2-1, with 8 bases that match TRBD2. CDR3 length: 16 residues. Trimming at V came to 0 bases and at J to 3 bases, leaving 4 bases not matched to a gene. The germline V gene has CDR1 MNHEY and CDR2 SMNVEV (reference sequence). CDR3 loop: CASSLSRGRIYNEQFF. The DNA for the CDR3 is TGTGCCAGCAGTTTATCTCGCGGGAGGATCTACAATGAGCAGTTCTTC.

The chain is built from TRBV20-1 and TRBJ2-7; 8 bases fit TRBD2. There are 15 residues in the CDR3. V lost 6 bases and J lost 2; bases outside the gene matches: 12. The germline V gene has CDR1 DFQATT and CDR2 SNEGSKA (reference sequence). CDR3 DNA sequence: TGCAGTGCCTCTTCCGGGACTAGTCCCACCTACGAGCAGTACTTC. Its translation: CSASSGTSPTYEQYF.

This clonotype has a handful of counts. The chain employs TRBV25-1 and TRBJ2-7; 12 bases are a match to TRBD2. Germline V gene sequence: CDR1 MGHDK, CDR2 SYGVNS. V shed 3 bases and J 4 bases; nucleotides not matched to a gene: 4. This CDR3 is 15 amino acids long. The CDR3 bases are TGTGCCAGCAGTGACTGGACTAGCGGGGCTTACGAGCAGTACTTC. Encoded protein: CASSDWTSGAYEQYF.

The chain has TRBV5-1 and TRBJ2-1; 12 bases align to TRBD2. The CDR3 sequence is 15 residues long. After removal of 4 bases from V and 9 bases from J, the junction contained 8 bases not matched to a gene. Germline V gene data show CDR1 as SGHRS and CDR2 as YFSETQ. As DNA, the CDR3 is TGCGCCAGCAGCGGCCTGACTAGCGGGAGTACTGAGCAGTTCTTC. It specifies CASSGLTSGSTEQFF.

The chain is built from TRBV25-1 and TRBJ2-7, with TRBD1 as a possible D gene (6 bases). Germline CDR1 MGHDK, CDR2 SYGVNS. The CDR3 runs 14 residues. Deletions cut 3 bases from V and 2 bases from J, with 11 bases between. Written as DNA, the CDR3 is TGTGCCAGCAGTGACCCTGGACAGACCTACGAGCAGTACTTC. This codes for CASSDPGQTYEQYF.

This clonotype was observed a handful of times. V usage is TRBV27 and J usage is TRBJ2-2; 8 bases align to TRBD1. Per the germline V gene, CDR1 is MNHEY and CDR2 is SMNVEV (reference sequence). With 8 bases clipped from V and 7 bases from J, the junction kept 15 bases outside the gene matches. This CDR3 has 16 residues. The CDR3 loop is CASQTSDRGFHGELFF. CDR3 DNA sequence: TGTGCCAGCCAGACTTCTGACAGGGGTTTTCACGGGGAGCTGTTTTTT.

The CDR3 reads CASGTRDAGNEQFF. Here the CDR3 DNA reads TGTGCCAGCGGCACGAGGGACGCCGGCAATGAGCAGTTCTTC. The chain carries TRBV6-1 and TRBJ2-1; D is tentatively TRBD1 or TRBD2 (5 bases each). The CDR3 totals 14 residues. Trimming removed 8 bases at V and 6 bases at J, with 17 bases between. Per germline, CDR1 MNHNS and CDR2 SASEGT.

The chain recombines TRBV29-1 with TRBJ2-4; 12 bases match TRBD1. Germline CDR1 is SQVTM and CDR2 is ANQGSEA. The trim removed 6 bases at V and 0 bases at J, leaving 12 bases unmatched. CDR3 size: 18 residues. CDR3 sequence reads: CSVLGTGQGARAKNIQYF. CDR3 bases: TGCAGCGTCCTAGGTACGGGACAGGGGGCTCGAGCCAAAAACATTCAGTACTTC.

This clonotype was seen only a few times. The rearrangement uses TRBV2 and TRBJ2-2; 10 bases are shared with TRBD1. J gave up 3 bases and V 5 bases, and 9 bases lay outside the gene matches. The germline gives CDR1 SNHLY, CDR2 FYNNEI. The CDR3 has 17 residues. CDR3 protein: CASSPRGGQGYTGELFF. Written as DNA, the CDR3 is TGTGCCAGCAGTCCTCGAGGGGGACAGGGGTACACCGGGGAGCTGTTTTTT.

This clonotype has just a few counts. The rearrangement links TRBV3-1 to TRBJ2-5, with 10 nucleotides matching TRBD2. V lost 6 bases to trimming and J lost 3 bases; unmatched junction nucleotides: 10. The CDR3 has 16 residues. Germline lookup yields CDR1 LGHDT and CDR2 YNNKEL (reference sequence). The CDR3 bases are TGTGCCAGCAGTCCGTACGGGACTAGCGAAAAAGAGACCCAGTACTTC. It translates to CASSPYGTSEKETQYF.

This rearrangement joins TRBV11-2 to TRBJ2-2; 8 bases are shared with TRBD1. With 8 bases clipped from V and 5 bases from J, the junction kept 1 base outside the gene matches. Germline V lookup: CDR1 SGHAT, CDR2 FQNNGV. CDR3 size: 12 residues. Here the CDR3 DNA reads TGTGCCAGCTGGACAGGGACCGGGGAGCTGTTTTTT. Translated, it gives CASWTGTGELFF.

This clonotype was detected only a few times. The CDR3 DNA is TGTGCCAGCAGTTACGGCGAGGGATCCAAAAACATTCAGTACTTC. It is translated as CASSYGEGSKNIQYF. This rearrangement joins TRBV6-5 to TRBJ2-4; a weak D match, TRBD2 (5 bases). This CDR3 spans 15 amino acids. V lost 2 bases to trimming and J lost 2 bases, with 10 bases between them. The V gene's germline CDR1 is MNHEY and CDR2 SVGAGI.

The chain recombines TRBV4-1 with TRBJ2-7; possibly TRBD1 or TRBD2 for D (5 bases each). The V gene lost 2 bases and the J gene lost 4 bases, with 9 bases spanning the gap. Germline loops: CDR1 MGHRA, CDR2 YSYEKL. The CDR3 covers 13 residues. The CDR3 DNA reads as TGCGCCAGCAGCCAACCGGGGCAGTACGAGCAGTACTTC. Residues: CASSQPGQYEQYF.

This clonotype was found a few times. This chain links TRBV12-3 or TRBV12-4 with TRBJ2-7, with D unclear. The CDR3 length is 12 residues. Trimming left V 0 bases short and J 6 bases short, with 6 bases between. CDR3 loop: CASSLARSEQYF. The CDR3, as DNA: TGTGCCAGCAGTTTAGCGAGGAGCGAGCAGTACTTC.

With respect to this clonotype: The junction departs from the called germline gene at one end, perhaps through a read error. The CDR3 region has the DNA TGTGCCAGCACCCAGGGGTTTACCACCGGGGAGCCGTTTTTT. Translating gives CASTQGFTTGEPFF. This rearrangement joins TRBV12-3 or TRBV12-4 to TRBJ2-2; D is possibly TRBD1 (6 bases). The CDR3 totals 14 residues.

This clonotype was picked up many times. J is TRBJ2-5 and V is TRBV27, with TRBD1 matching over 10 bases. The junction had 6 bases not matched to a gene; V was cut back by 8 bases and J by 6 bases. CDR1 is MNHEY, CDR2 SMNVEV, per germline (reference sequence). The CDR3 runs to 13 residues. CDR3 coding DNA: TGTGCCAGCGTCGGACAGGGGGGGAAGACCCAGTACTTC. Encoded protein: CASVGQGGKTQYF.

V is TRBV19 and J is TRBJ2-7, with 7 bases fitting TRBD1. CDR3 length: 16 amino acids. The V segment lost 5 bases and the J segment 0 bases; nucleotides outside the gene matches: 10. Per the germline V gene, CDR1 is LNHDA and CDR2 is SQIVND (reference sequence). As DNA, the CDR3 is TGTGCCAGTAGTGCTATTTCGGGACAGTCCTCCTACGAGCAGTACTTC. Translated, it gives CASSAISGQSSYEQYF.